These T cell receptor beta chains were read from a single sample in a study of shared clonotypes between healthy human individuals. Generated by immunoSEQ multiplex PCR, the TCRdb table keeps only in-frame clones and is missing some. There are fewer than 600,000 clones in the sample; about 80% occur only once, and more than 10% lies in the top ten. Sequenced input: PBMCs. The receptors originated from a woman aged 40 to 50 in good health. Some clones in this sample may be carry-over from other donors' samples. CDR3s include the opening cysteine and the closing phenylalanine or tryptophan. The D gene is left open where the match is weak. Clone size is not always given. Where it is, it says once, few, many or a class for expanded clones.

CDR3 protein	CDR3 DNA	D gene	clone size	J gene	V gene
CASSLEFYEQYF	TGCGCCAGCAGCTTGGAGTTCTACGAGCAGTACTTC	.	.	TRBJ2-7	TRBV5-1
CASSFLAGEGDTQYF	TGTGCCAGCAGTTTTTTAGCGGGAGAGGGAGATACGCAGTATTTT	TRBD2	.	TRBJ2-3	TRBV28
CASSQERSAGSKAFF	TGTGCCAGCAGCCAAGAAAGATCGGCAGGCTCGAAAGCTTTCTTT	.	once	TRBJ1-1	TRBV4-2
CASSSSWGSQETQYF	TGTGCCAGCTCCTCCTCGTGGGGGTCCCAAGAGACCCAGTACTTC	.	.	TRBJ2-5	TRBV27
CASSIVPSSYGYTF	TGTGCCAGTAGTATAGTTCCGAGCAGTTATGGCTACACCTTC	.	.	TRBJ1-2	TRBV19
CASSPEGGHNEQFF	TGTGCCAGCAGTCCTGAGGGGGGACACAATGAGCAGTTCTTC	.	.	TRBJ2-1	TRBV6-4
CASSRPTEETQYF	TGTGCCAGCAGCCGCCCGACAGAAGAGACCCAGTACTTC	.	once	TRBJ2-5	TRBV5-4
CASREGRETQYF	TGTGCCAGTCGGGAGGGAAGAGAGACCCAGTACTTC	TRBD2	once	TRBJ2-5	TRBV28
CASSGNPGQVNTEAFF	TGTGCCAGCAGCGGAAATCCGGGACAAGTGAACACTGAAGCTTTCTTT	.	.	TRBJ1-1	TRBV7-3
CASSFGSNYGYTF	TGTGCCAGCAGTTTCGGTTCTAACTATGGCTACACCTTC	.	.	TRBJ1-2	TRBV27
CASSPGTSGSFLIDEQFF	TGTGCCAGCAGCCCGGGGACTAGCGGGTCCTTCTTGATCGATGAGCAGTTCTTC	TRBD2	.	TRBJ2-1	TRBV11-3
CSVVGNGWDGELFF	TGCAGCGTTGTTGGGAACGGTTGGGACGGGGAGCTGTTTTTT	.	.	TRBJ2-2	TRBV29-1
CASSEGVAGANVLTF	TGCGCCAGCAGCGAAGGGGTTGCTGGGGCCAACGTCCTGACTTTC	.	.	TRBJ2-6	TRBV5-1
CASSLEVGGGYEQYF	TGTGCCAGCAGCTTAGAAGTGGGAGGGGGCTACGAGCAGTACTTC	.	.	TRBJ2-7	TRBV11-2
CASFDRAEAFF	TGTGCCAGCTTCGACAGGGCTGAAGCTTTCTTT	TRBD1	.	TRBJ1-1	TRBV28
CASSLGYGSTNYGYTF	TGCGCCAGCAGCTTGGGGTATGGGTCTACCAATTATGGCTACACCTTC	.	.	TRBJ1-2	TRBV5-1
CASSLSRGVFQPQHF	TGTGCCAGCAGTTTAAGCAGGGGCGTTTTTCAGCCCCAGCATTTT	.	.	TRBJ1-5	TRBV28
CANMGVQPQHF	TGCGCCAACATGGGGGTACAGCCCCAGCATTTT	.	.	TRBJ1-5	TRBV10-1
CASLSSGEYNEQFF	TGTGCCAGCCTATCATCGGGGGAGTACAATGAGCAGTTCTTC	.	.	TRBJ2-1	TRBV6-1
CASSFGLDEQYF	TGTGCCAGCAGCTTTGGTCTCGACGAGCAGTACTTC	.	.	TRBJ2-7	TRBV11-3
CASSPSLSDTQYF	TGTGCCAGCAGCCCTTCTCTGTCAGATACGCAGTATTTT	.	.	TRBJ2-3	TRBV7-9
CASSLVGTNTDTQYF	TGTGCCAGCAGCTTAGTGGGGACCAACACAGATACGCAGTATTTT	.	.	TRBJ2-3	TRBV7-3
CASSLGSPAGTADTQYF	TGTGCCAGCAGTTTAGGTTCGCCAGCGGGAACGGCAGATACGCAGTATTTT	TRBD2	.	TRBJ2-3	TRBV27
CASRETSPDTQYF	TGTGCCAGCAGGGAGACTAGTCCAGATACGCAGTATTTT	.	.	TRBJ2-3	TRBV6-5
CASHVGTRRTDTQYF	TGTGCCAGCCACGTGGGGACTCGTCGGACAGATACGCAGTATTTT	.	.	TRBJ2-3	TRBV2
CASSLGHSTDTQYF	TGTGCCAGCAGCCTAGGTCACAGCACAGATACGCAGTATTTT	.	.	TRBJ2-3	TRBV7-9
CASNWENTEAFF	TGTGCCAGCAATTGGGAGAACACTGAAGCTTTCTTT	.	.	TRBJ1-1	TRBV28
CASSDWAGRDNEQFF	TGTGCCAGCAGTGACTGGGCAGGGCGGGACAATGAGCAGTTCTTC	.	.	TRBJ2-1	TRBV6-4
CASSRTGTSGDYEQYF	TGCGCCAGCAGCAGAACCGGGACTAGCGGGGACTACGAGCAGTACTTC	TRBD2	.	TRBJ2-7	TRBV5-1
CASSLGSIPGNEQFF	TGCGCCAGCAGCTTGGGATCTATCCCCGGCAATGAGCAGTTCTTC	.	.	TRBJ2-1	TRBV5-1
CASTGGRETQYF	TGTGCCAGCACGGGCGGGAGAGAGACCCAGTACTTC	TRBD2	once	TRBJ2-5	TRBV28
CASSGPGQETQYF	TGTGCCAGCAGTGGACCAGGGCAAGAGACCCAGTACTTC	.	.	TRBJ2-5	TRBV2
CASRLAVADTQYF	TGTGCCAGCAGACTAGCGGTGGCAGATACGCAGTATTTT	TRBD2	.	TRBJ2-3	TRBV2
CASSRRVSSYEQYF	TGTGCCAGCAGTCGACGGGTTAGCTCCTACGAGCAGTACTTC	.	.	TRBJ2-7	TRBV28
CASSEEWGSGGYTF	TGTGCCAGCAGTGAAGAATGGGGATCGGGTGGCTACACCTTC	.	.	TRBJ1-2	TRBV2
CASSSPIPRATEAFF	TGTGCCAGCAGTTCCCCTATACCCAGGGCCACTGAAGCTTTCTTT	.	.	TRBJ1-1	TRBV28
CASSPSGRGRDGYTF	TGTGCCAGCAGCCCGAGTGGCAGGGGGCGAGATGGCTACACCTTC	TRBD1	once	TRBJ1-2	TRBV5-6
CASSLLGSGETQYF	TGTGCCAGCAGTTTATTGGGATCAGGGGAGACCCAGTACTTC	.	.	TRBJ2-5	TRBV28
CASSYKPGAGGYTF	TGTGCCAGCAGTTACAAGCCCGGGGCGGGTGGCTACACCTTC	.	many	TRBJ1-2	TRBV27
CAWNRGGNTIYF	TGTGCCTGGAACCGGGGTGGAAACACCATATATTTT	.	.	TRBJ1-3	TRBV30
CASSEAGPGGFHQITPYEQYF	TGTGCCAGCAGCGAAGCGGGCCCGGGTGGGTTTCACCAAATAACCCCCTACGAGCAGTACTTC	.	.	TRBJ2-7	TRBV21-1
CASSYEPTGRLKGYTF	TGTGCCAGCAGTTACGAACCGACAGGGAGGCTGAAGGGCTACACCTTC	TRBD1	.	TRBJ1-2	TRBV6-6
CASSPPLWVNTEAFF	TGTGCCAGCAGCCCGCCTCTGTGGGTGAACACTGAAGCTTTCTTT	.	.	TRBJ1-1	TRBV16
CASSPNGQSYEQYF	TGTGCCAGCAGCCCAAACGGACAGTCCTACGAGCAGTACTTC	.	few	TRBJ2-7	TRBV7-3
CASSEFEPNYGYTF	TGTGCCAGCAGTGAATTCGAACCAAACTATGGCTACACCTTC	.	.	TRBJ1-2	TRBV25-1
CASSGTRDSAYGYTF	TGCGCCAGCAGCGGAACCCGGGACTCAGCCTATGGCTACACCTTC	.	.	TRBJ1-2	TRBV4-3
CASSREPRQGDGGEQYF	TGCGCCAGCAGCCGCGAACCCCGACAGGGGGATGGAGGCGAGCAGTACTTC	TRBD1	.	TRBJ2-7	TRBV5-1
CASSLLSGTSGRGNEQFF	TGTGCCAGCAGCCTCCTTTCCGGGACTAGCGGGAGAGGCAATGAGCAGTTCTTC	TRBD2	.	TRBJ2-1	TRBV7-8
CASSQTGGGIVGYTF	TGCGCCAGCAGCCAAACAGGGGGCGGAATTGTTGGCTACACCTTC	TRBD1	.	TRBJ1-2	TRBV4-1
CASSWGVGDGYTF	TGTGCCAGCAGTTGGGGCGTCGGCGATGGCTACACCTTC	.	few	TRBJ1-2	TRBV6-5